A single sample gave rise to the 8 T cell receptor beta chains below, sequenced in a study of blood T cell repertoires in COVID-19. Measured with immunoSEQ multiplex PCR; TCRdb has only the in-frame clones, and not every one. In the table there are about 300,000 clones, 88% of which are singletons. The material sequenced was peripheral blood. The receptors shown here come from a woman aged 25 to 45 who had recovered from COVID-19.

The CDR3 DNA reads TGTGCCAGCTCACCCCCCTCCGGCGGGGAGGCCCACAATGAGCAGTTCTTC. Its translation is CASSPPSGGEAHNEQFF. This chain connects TRBV18 to TRBJ2-1, with D perhaps matching TRBD2 (6 bases). The germline gives CDR1 KGHSH, CDR2 LQKENI. The CDR3 has 17 residues. V shed 3 bases and J shed 5 bases, with 20 bases lying between them. Full variable domain (missing parts from reference TRBV18 and TRBJ2-1): NAGVMQNPRHLVRRRGQEARLRCSPMKGHSHVYWYRQLPEEGLKFMVYLQKENIIDESGMPKERFSAEFPKEGPSILRIQQVVRGDSAAYFCASSPPSGGEAHNEQFFGPGTRLTVL.

The CDR3 region has the DNA TGTGCCAGTACCCCCCTTGGCCGGGCAGGGGAACCTGCAACTAATGAAAAACTGTTTTTT. This codes for CASTPLGRAGEPATNEKLFF. The chain is built from TRBV19 and TRBJ1-4; D is possibly TRBD1 (6 bases). The germline V gene has CDR1 LNHDA and CDR2 SQIVND (reference sequence). The CDR3 totals 20 residues. V lost 7 bases to trimming and J lost 0 bases, with 27 bases between them. The entire variable domain, with the rest obtained from reference TRBV19 and TRBJ1-4, is as follows: DGGITQSPKYLFRKEGQNVTLSCEQNLNHDAMYWYRQDPGQGLRLIYYSQIVNDFQKGDIAEGYSVSREKKESFPLTVTSAQKNPTAFYLCASTPLGRAGEPATNEKLFFGSGTQLSVL.

CDR3 in DNA: TGTGCCAGCAGTTTCGAGGGGGCGGGTGCTTTTTGGGCTTTCTTT. Protein sequence: CASSFEGAGAFWAFF. The chain carries TRBV27 and TRBJ1-1; 7 bases are a match to TRBD1. Germline V lookup: CDR1 MNHEY, CDR2 SMNVEV (reference sequence). The trim removed 3 bases at V and 11 bases at J, leaving 15 bases unmatched. There are 15 residues in the CDR3.

This clone was detected a few times. The rearrangement links TRBV7-9 to TRBJ2-1; D uncertain. Germline values: CDR1 SEHNR, CDR2 FQNEAQ (reference sequence). The CDR3 is 13 amino acids. V was shortened by 0 bases and J by 7 bases, with 7 bases between the two germline ends. The CDR3 DNA is TGTGCCAGCAGCTTAGCGGCCAGGAATGAGCAGTTCTTC. It yields the protein CASSLAARNEQFF.

V usage is TRBV7-8 and J usage is TRBJ2-7; D call uncertain. The CDR3 has 13 amino acids. From germline, CDR1 is SGHVS and CDR2 FQNEAQ. Between the trimmed V and J ends, which lost 3 bases and 3 bases, there was a span of 9 bases. CDR3 sequence: CASSLSLNYEQYF. The CDR3 DNA sequence: TGTGCCAGCAGCTTGAGTCTAAACTACGAGCAGTACTTC.

The chain combines TRBV19 with TRBJ1-3, with D perhaps TRBD1 (5 bases). V was trimmed by 7 bases and J by 0 bases, leaving 19 bases between them. The CDR3 consists of 17 residues. CDR1 and CDR2 (germline): LNHDA, SQIVND (reference sequence). The CDR3, as DNA: TGTGCCAGTACCAATGGGGGGAGAGGACTCTCTGGAAACACCATATATTTT. Amino acids: CASTNGGRGLSGNTIYF. The variable domain in full, with the rest retrieved from reference TRBV19 and TRBJ1-3, is DGGITQSPKYLFRKEGQNVTLSCEQNLNHDAMYWYRQDPGQGLRLIYYSQIVNDFQKGDIAEGYSVSREKKESFPLTVTSAQKNPTAFYLCASTNGGRGLSGNTIYFGEGSWLTVV.

The chain has TRBV4-1 and TRBJ2-7, with TRBD2 matching 10 bases. There are 16 residues in the CDR3. The V and J ends lost 2 bases and 4 bases, in that order; junction bases with no gene match: 8. The germline gives CDR1 MGHRA, CDR2 YSYEKL. CDR3 coding DNA: TGCGCCAGCAGCCAAAACCCAGCGGGGGGGACATACGAGCAGTACTTC. This sequence encodes CASSQNPAGGTYEQYF.

The rearrangement links TRBV5-1 to TRBJ2-1; D perhaps matches TRBD2 (5 bases). This CDR3 is 15 amino acids long. The germline CDR1 and CDR2 sequences are SGHRS and YFSETQ. V was clipped by 1 base and J by 3 bases, with 11 bases between them. CDR3 sequence (DNA): TGCGCCAGCAGCTTGATCACCGGACTCTACAATGAGCAGTTCTTC. Its protein product is CASSLITGLYNEQFF.